Below, 21 T cell receptor beta chains from the same sample are listed, as sequenced in a study of cytomegalovirus exposure and HLA in healthy donors. The PCR made use of 60 Vbeta and 13 Jbeta primers. Sequencing used immunoSEQ multiplex PCR; TCRdb keeps in-frame clones, though not all of them. The sample shows fewer than 130,000 clones, over 60% of them seen only once. Sequencing was carried out using PBMCs. Source of these receptors: a woman aged 60-75 years in good health and CMV-seropositive.

The chain links TRBV7-6 to TRBJ2-5; D possibly corresponds to TRBD1 (6 bases). Germline V gene data show CDR1 as SGHVS and CDR2 as FNYEAQ. The CDR3 is 14 residues long. Between the trimmed V and J ends, which lost 5 bases and 3 bases, there was a span of 13 bases. Written as DNA, the CDR3 is TGTGCCAGCAGCCACAAACAGGGTGAAGAGACCCAGTACTTC. Its protein is CASSHKQGEETQYF. The full variable domain, completed using reference TRBV7-6 and TRBJ2-5, is GAGVSQSPRYKVTKRGQDVALRCDPISGHVSLYWYRQALGQGPEFLTYFNYEAQQDKSGLPNDRFSAERPEGSISTLTIQRTEQRDSAMYRCASSHKQGEETQYFGPGTRLLVL.

For this clone: Relative to the germline gene, one junction end is altered; a read error may explain this. V is TRBV27 and J is TRBJ2-1; maybe TRBD2 (6 bases). This CDR3 comprises 13 residues. Per the germline V gene, CDR1 is MNHEY and CDR2 is SMNVEV (reference sequence). CDR3 sequence reads: CASGLAEYNEQFF. DNA of the CDR3: TGTGCCAGCGGTTTAGCGGAGTACAATGAGCAGTTCTTC.

The chain joins TRBV14 to TRBJ2-1; D remains ambiguous. The CDR3 totals 17 residues. V was shortened by 0 bases and J by 5 bases, with 17 bases between the two germline ends. Germline assignment: CDR1 SGHDN and CDR2 FVKESK. The CDR3 loop is CASSQDPSHTRNNEQFF. The CDR3 DNA reads as TGTGCCAGCAGCCAAGATCCGTCCCACACCAGGAACAATGAGCAGTTCTTC.

This clone was seen only a few times. The rearrangement uses TRBV18 and TRBJ1-4; TRBD1 matches at 7 bases. Germline V gives CDR1 KGHSH, CDR2 LQKENI. The CDR3 spans 14 residues. V lost 6 bases, J lost 5 bases, and 6 bases stayed unmatched. The CDR3 bases are TGTGCCAGCTCGCCAACAGGGGTGAATGAAAAACTGTTTTTT. Translation: CASSPTGVNEKLFF.

This clone was observed a handful of times. The chain links TRBV28 to TRBJ2-2, with TRBD2 matching 10 bases. The CDR3 covers 14 residues. V dropped 6 bases and J dropped 6; count of bases not matched to a gene: 4. The germline V gene encodes CDR1 MDHEN and CDR2 SYDVKM. DNA for the CDR3: TGTGCCAGCAGAGCGGGACTAGCGTCCGGGGAGCTGTTTTTT. Its protein product is CASRAGLASGELFF.

A single count supports this clone. The chain recombines TRBV6-1 with TRBJ1-1; TRBD1 agrees at 8 bases. Germline V gives CDR1 MNHNS, CDR2 SASEGT. V lost 5 bases and J lost 6; bases outside the gene matches: 8. CDR3 length equals 14 residues. CDR3 region: CASSWGDRGSEAFF. CDR3 DNA sequence: TGTGCCAGCAGTTGGGGTGACAGGGGTTCTGAAGCTTTCTTT.

This rearrangement joins TRBV14 to TRBJ2-2; unclear D gene. The V gene's germline CDR1 is SGHDN and CDR2 FVKESK. V was trimmed by 4 bases and J by 6 bases, leaving 18 bases between them. The CDR3 contains 16 residues. The chain's CDR3 is CASSLRPDFFSGELFF. CDR3 DNA sequence: TGTGCCAGCAGCCTGAGGCCAGATTTTTTCTCCGGGGAGCTGTTTTTT.

The genes are TRBV19 and TRBJ2-5; 12 positions match TRBD1. The J call may be wrong; the DNA end is better matched by TRBJ2-7. The CDR3 totals 18 residues. CDR1 is LNHDA, CDR2 SQIVND, per germline (reference sequence). The chain's CDR3 is CASSMKVGTGGSSYEQYF. As DNA, the CDR3 is TGTGCCAGTAGTATGAAAGTGGGGACAGGGGGCAGTTCCTACGAGCAGTACTTC.

V usage is TRBV6-1 and J usage is TRBJ1-5; no firm D call. This CDR3 comprises 14 residues. CDR1 and CDR2 from the germline V gene are MNHNS and SASEGT. V lost 5 bases to trimming and J lost 1 base, with 9 bases between them. This CDR3 is CASSRLSSNQPQHF. CDR3 DNA sequence: TGTGCCAGCAGTCGACTCAGCAGCAATCAGCCCCAGCATTTT.

This clone has just one count. This chain connects TRBV18 to TRBJ1-1, with D possibly TRBD1 on 6 matching bases. CDR1 is KGHSH, CDR2 LQKENI, per germline. Between the trimmed V and J ends, which lost 2 bases and 0 bases, there was a span of 7 bases. This CDR3 is 14 amino acids long. CDR3 region: CASSPGTLNTEAFF. The CDR3 DNA follows: TGTGCCAGCTCACCAGGGACATTGAACACTGAAGCTTTCTTT.

The V and J genes are TRBV28 and TRBJ2-2; 7 bases are shared with TRBD1. The CDR3 is made up of 14 amino acids. The V gene end was trimmed by 6 bases and the J gene end by 3 bases; junction bases not matched to a gene: 4. Germline V gives CDR1 MDHEN, CDR2 SYDVKM. Written as DNA, the CDR3 is TGTGCCAGCAGCCCGGGACAGTACACCGGGGAGCTGTTTTTT. It encodes CASSPGQYTGELFF.

This clone was recorded only once. This chain joins TRBV28 and TRBJ1-2; tentative D call: TRBD1 (6 bases). V lost 8 bases, J lost 5 bases, and 9 bases lay in between. The CDR3 has 11 residues. The germline V gene encodes CDR1 MDHEN and CDR2 SYDVKM. CDR3 sequence reads: CASRGGYGYTF. Written as DNA, the CDR3 is TGTGCCAGCCGAGGGGGTTATGGCTACACCTTC.

The chain joins TRBV11-2 to TRBJ1-1, with a possible D match to TRBD1 (6 bases). Germline lookup yields CDR1 SGHAT and CDR2 FQNNGV. V was clipped by 5 bases and J by 1 base, with 11 bases between them. There are 14 residues in the CDR3. CDR3 in DNA: TGTGCCAGCAGCCTTCGGGGGGCGAACACTGAAGCTTTCTTT. Translating it yields CASSLRGANTEAFF.

V is TRBV27 and J is TRBJ2-3, with a possible D match to TRBD1 (5 bases). The CDR3 runs 16 residues. Trimming shortened V by 5 bases and J by 6 bases, and 21 bases separated the two germline ends. CDR1 is MNHEY, CDR2 SMNVEV, per germline (reference sequence). The DNA of the CDR3 is TGTGCCAGCAGTCCAACAGGTCCGACTTTTATCGATACGCAGTATTTT. It codes for CASSPTGPTFIDTQYF.

This chain links TRBV5-1 with TRBJ1-1, with TRBD1 as a possible D gene (5 bases). Trimming removed 5 bases from V and 7 bases from J, with 15 bases in between. The CDR3 runs to 13 residues. Looked up from germline, CDR1 is SGHRS and CDR2 is YFSETQ. CDR3 amino acids: CASRVVGTGEAFF. CDR3 in DNA: TGCGCCAGCAGAGTTGTTGGAACAGGTGAAGCTTTCTTT. Supplemented by reference TRBV5-1 and TRBJ1-1, the full variable domain reads KAGVTQTPRYLIKTRGQQVTLSCSPISGHRSVSWYQQTPGQGLQFLFEYFSETQRNKGNFPGRFSGRQFSNSRSEMNVSTLELGDSALYLCASRVVGTGEAFFGQGTRLTVV.

The chain uses TRBV19 and TRBJ2-7; 8 bases are shared with TRBD2. The CDR3 consists of 16 residues. Germline V gene data show CDR1 as LNHDA and CDR2 as SQIVND (reference sequence). The J segment lost 3 bases and the V segment lost 6 bases, leaving 13 bases of the junction unmatched. In DNA, the CDR3 is TGTGCCAGTAGACCAAACCCCGGGACTAGTCTCTACGAGCAGTACTTC. Translation gives CASRPNPGTSLYEQYF. The full variable domain, completed using reference TRBV19 and TRBJ2-7, is DGGITQSPKYLFRKEGQNVTLSCEQNLNHDAMYWYRQDPGQGLRLIYYSQIVNDFQKGDIAEGYSVSREKKESFPLTVTSAQKNPTAFYLCASRPNPGTSLYEQYFGPGTRLTVT.

V is TRBV6-1 and J is TRBJ1-2; a possible D gene is TRBD1 (6 bases). Trimming removed 5 bases from V and 4 bases from J, with 17 bases in between. Per germline, CDR1 MNHNS and CDR2 SASEGT. The CDR3 consists of 15 residues. Written as DNA, the CDR3 is TGTGCCAGCAGTCCTCAGGGGATATCGTCCTATGGCTACACCTTC. Protein: CASSPQGISSYGYTF.

This chain connects TRBV6-1 to TRBJ2-7, with TRBD2 as a possible D gene (6 bases). This CDR3 has 18 residues. Trimming took off 3 bases at V and 0 bases at J, with 21 bases between the two ends. Per the germline V gene, CDR1 is MNHNS and CDR2 is SASEGT. This chain's CDR3 is CASSDPRRARAFSYEQYF. CDR3 DNA sequence: TGTGCCAGCAGTGATCCCCGGAGGGCCAGAGCCTTCTCCTACGAGCAGTACTTC.

The chain employs TRBV18 and TRBJ2-7; a weak D match, TRBD1 (6 bases). This CDR3 is 15 amino acids long. The germline V gene encodes CDR1 KGHSH and CDR2 LQKENI. The V end was cut by 5 bases, the J end by 4 bases, with 18 bases between. The CDR3 spells CASSNLQGREYEQYF. The CDR3 bases are TGTGCCAGCTCAAACCTACAGGGAAGGGAATACGAGCAGTACTTC. The variable domain in full, completed from reference TRBV18 and TRBJ2-7, reads NAGVMQNPRHLVRRRGQEARLRCSPMKGHSHVYWYRQLPEEGLKFMVYLQKENIIDESGMPKERFSAEFPKEGPSILRIQQVVRGDSAAYFCASSNLQGREYEQYFGPGTRLTVT.

This clone was observed once. The V and J genes are TRBV7-9 and TRBJ2-3, with D possibly being TRBD2 (5 bases). Germline V lookup: CDR1 SEHNR, CDR2 FQNEAQ (reference sequence). Trimming stripped 0 bases from V and 8 bases from J, with 6 bases between. The CDR3 extends over 12 amino acids. CDR3 residues: CASSLAGVTQYF. CDR3 coding DNA: TGTGCCAGCAGCTTAGCCGGGGTTACGCAGTATTTT.

V usage is TRBV14 and J usage is TRBJ1-2; weak D call: TRBD1 (5 bases). Germline CDR1 SGHDN, CDR2 FVKESK. V lost 4 bases, J lost 7 bases, and 16 bases lay in between. This CDR3 contains 14 residues. CDR3 sequence: CASSLTWQGSGYTF. CDR3 in DNA: TGTGCCAGCAGCCTGACGTGGCAGGGTTCTGGCTACACCTTC.